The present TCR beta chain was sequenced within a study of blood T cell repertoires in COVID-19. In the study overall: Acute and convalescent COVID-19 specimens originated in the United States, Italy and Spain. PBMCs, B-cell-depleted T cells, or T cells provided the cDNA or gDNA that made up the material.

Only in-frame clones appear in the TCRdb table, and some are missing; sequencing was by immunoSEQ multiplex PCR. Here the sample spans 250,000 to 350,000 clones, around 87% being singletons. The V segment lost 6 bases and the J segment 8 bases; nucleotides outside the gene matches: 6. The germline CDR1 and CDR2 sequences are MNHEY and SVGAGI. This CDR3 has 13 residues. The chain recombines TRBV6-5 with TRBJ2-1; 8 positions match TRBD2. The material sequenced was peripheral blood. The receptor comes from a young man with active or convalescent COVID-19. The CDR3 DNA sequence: TGTGCCAGCAGACAAGCGGGAGCTTATGAGCAGTTCTTC. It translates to CASRQAGAYEQFF.